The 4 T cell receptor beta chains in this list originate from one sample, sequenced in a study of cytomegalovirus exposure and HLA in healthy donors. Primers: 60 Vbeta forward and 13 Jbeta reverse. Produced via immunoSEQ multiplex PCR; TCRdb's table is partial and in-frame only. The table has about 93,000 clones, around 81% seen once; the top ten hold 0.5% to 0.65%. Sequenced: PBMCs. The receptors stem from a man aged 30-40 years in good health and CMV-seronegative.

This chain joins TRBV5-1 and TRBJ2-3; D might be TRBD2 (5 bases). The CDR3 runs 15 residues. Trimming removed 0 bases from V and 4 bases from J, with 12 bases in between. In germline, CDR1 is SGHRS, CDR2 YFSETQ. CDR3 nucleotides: TGCGCCAGCAGCTTGGTAGAAGAGAGGGCAGATACGCAGTATTTT. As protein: CASSLVEERADTQYF.

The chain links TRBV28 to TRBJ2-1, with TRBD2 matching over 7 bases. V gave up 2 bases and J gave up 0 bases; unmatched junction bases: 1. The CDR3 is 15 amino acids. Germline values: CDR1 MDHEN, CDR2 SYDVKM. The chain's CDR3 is CASSLSGISYNEQFF. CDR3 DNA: TGTGCCAGCAGTTTAAGCGGGATCTCCTACAATGAGCAGTTCTTC.

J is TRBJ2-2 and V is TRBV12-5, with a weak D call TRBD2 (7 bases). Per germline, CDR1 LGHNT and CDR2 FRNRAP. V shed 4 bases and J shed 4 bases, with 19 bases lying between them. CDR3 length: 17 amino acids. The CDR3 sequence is CASGSGGGEGSTGELFF. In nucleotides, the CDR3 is TGTGCTAGTGGTTCTGGCGGGGGCGAGGGGTCCACCGGGGAGCTGTTTTTT.

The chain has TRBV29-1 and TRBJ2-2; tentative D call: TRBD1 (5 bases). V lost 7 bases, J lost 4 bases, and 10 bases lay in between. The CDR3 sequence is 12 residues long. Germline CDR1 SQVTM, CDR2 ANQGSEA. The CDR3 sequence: CSARQPTGELFF. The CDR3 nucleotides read TGCAGCGCCAGACAGCCCACCGGGGAGCTGTTTTTT.